The 14 T cell receptor beta chains below come from one sample, sequenced in a study of cytomegalovirus exposure and HLA in healthy donors. Assay: immunoSEQ multiplex PCR; the TCRdb copy retains only in-frame clones and omits some. The table records some 170,000 clones, 75% to 90% of them present only once. The sequenced sample consisted of PBMCs. The source of these receptors is a woman between 18 and 29 years old in good health and CMV-seronegative.

The CDR3 DNA reads as TGTGCCAGCAGTGAACGGGACAGGGATTCACCCCTCCACTTT. This translates into CASSERDRDSPLHF. The chain links TRBV6-1 to TRBJ1-6; 9 nucleotides match TRBD1. Looked up from germline, CDR1 is MNHNS and CDR2 is SASEGT. The CDR3 covers 14 residues. J was trimmed by 8 bases and V by 2 bases; bases with no gene match: 1.

The chain combines TRBV6-1 with TRBJ1-2, with D uncertain. Germline CDR1 MNHNS, CDR2 SASEGT. This CDR3 spans 15 amino acids. Trimming cost V 6 bases and J 4 bases, with 18 bases left between them. CDR3 sequence (DNA): TGTGCCAGCAGAACAATAAAAAGGGAGGCCTATGGCTACACCTTC. It is translated as CASRTIKREAYGYTF.

The chain couples TRBV7-9 to TRBJ2-3; 8 bases align to TRBD2. Per germline, CDR1 SEHNR and CDR2 FQNEAQ (reference sequence). CDR3 length: 16 amino acids. V shed 6 bases and J 0 bases; nucleotides not matched to a gene: 8. The CDR3 DNA is TGTGCCAGCAGTCACGGGGCTAGCGGGAGCACAGATACGCAGTATTTT. Protein: CASSHGASGSTDTQYF.

Only one count was recorded for this clone. CDR3 nucleotide sequence: TGCGCCACCTCGACAGGGGGGTCCCCAGCCCAAGAGACCCAGTACTTC. Its protein product is CATSTGGSPAQETQYF. This chain connects TRBV5-1 to TRBJ2-5; 9 positions match TRBD1. From germline, CDR1 is SGHRS and CDR2 YFSETQ. The V gene end was trimmed by 9 bases and the J gene end by 1 base; junction bases not matched to a gene: 13. The CDR3 sequence is 16 residues long.

The chain combines TRBV29-1 with TRBJ2-7, with 7 bases aligning to TRBD2. CDR1 is SQVTM and CDR2 is ANQGSEA in the germline V gene. V lost 7 bases to trimming and J lost 4 bases; unmatched junction nucleotides: 10. The CDR3 consists of 13 residues. CDR3: CSARSVGGYEQYF. DNA of the CDR3: TGCAGCGCTAGATCAGTGGGGGGGTACGAGCAGTACTTC.

The V call is TRBV7-9, the J call TRBJ1-2; D is unresolved. V was clipped by 1 base and J by 6 bases, with 15 bases between them. Germline CDR1 reads SEHNR; CDR2 reads FQNEAQ (reference sequence). This CDR3 region has 15 residues. The CDR3 bases are TGTGCCAGCAGCTTAGGAGGGAACCTTTTTCATGGCTACACCTTC. It is translated as CASSLGGNLFHGYTF.

The chain recombines TRBV6-1 with TRBJ2-7, with D tentatively TRBD2 (7 bases). This CDR3 contains 15 residues. The germline CDR1 and CDR2 sequences are MNHNS and SASEGT. The V and J ends lost 1 base and 2 bases respectively, with 12 bases between them. The CDR3 coding sequence is TGTGCCAGCAGTGAAGTGCGGGGGCCCCCCTACGAGCAGTACTTC. This gives the protein CASSEVRGPPYEQYF.

The chain couples TRBV7-9 to TRBJ2-1; 13 bases agree with TRBD2. CDR1 SEHNR and CDR2 FQNEAQ come from the germline V gene (reference sequence). The CDR3 length is 17 residues. J was trimmed by 4 bases and V by 3 bases; bases with no gene match: 6. This CDR3 is CASSFGPGLAGYNEQFF. The CDR3 DNA follows: TGTGCCAGCAGCTTTGGCCCGGGACTAGCGGGATACAATGAGCAGTTCTTC. Full variable domain (missing parts from reference TRBV7-9 and TRBJ2-1): DTGVSQNPRHKITKRGQNVTFRCDPISEHNRLYWYRQTLGQGPEFLTYFQNEAQLEKSRLLSDRFSAERPKGSFSTLEIQRTEQGDSAMYLCASSFGPGLAGYNEQFFGPGTRLTVL.

V is TRBV4-1 and J is TRBJ1-2; D gene unclear. Germline CDR1 reads MGHRA; CDR2 reads YSYEKL. This CDR3 spans 13 amino acids. V gave up 4 bases and J gave up 1 base, with 7 bases separating them. The CDR3 region is CASSPRLNYGYTF. In nucleotides, the CDR3 is TGCGCCAGCAGCCCCCGACTTAACTATGGCTACACCTTC.

This clone came up a few times. The rearrangement uses TRBV6-5 and TRBJ1-6, with D uncertain. CDR3 length: 15 amino acids. Between the trimmed V and J ends, which lost 6 bases and 5 bases, there was a span of 14 bases. Per germline, CDR1 MNHEY and CDR2 SVGAGI. For the CDR3, the DNA is TGTGCCAGCAGCCGAACAGATCTTGATAATTCACCCCTCCACTTT. Amino acids: CASSRTDLDNSPLHF.

The chain recombines TRBV11-3 with TRBJ2-7; 8 bases agree with TRBD2. The V gene's germline CDR1 is SGHNT and CDR2 YENEEA. Trimming took 4 bases from V and 7 from J; bases not matched to a gene: 9. The CDR3 extends over 14 amino acids. This CDR3 is CASSSGGLVGEQYF. Written as DNA, the CDR3 is TGTGCCAGCAGCTCCGGGGGACTAGTAGGAGAGCAGTACTTC.

The V call is TRBV7-2, the J call TRBJ2-7, with 7 bases fitting TRBD2. CDR3 length equals 16 residues. V lost 2 bases to trimming and J lost 0 bases; unmatched junction nucleotides: 7. Germline CDR1 reads SGHTA; CDR2 reads FQGNSA. The CDR3 coding sequence is TGTGCCAGCAGCTTATTTTCGGCGGGGGTCTCCTACGAGCAGTACTTC. It is translated as CASSLFSAGVSYEQYF.

The chain uses TRBV10-3 and TRBJ2-5; D is ambiguous. Germline V CDR1 and CDR2: ENHRY, SYGVKD. V lost 4 bases to trimming and J lost 3 bases, with 9 bases between them. The CDR3 extends over 13 amino acids. The CDR3 DNA reads TGTGCCATCAGTGCGCGAGTGGAAGAGACCCAGTACTTC. This gives the protein CAISARVEETQYF.

The sample holds a few counts of this clone. The chain uses TRBV19 and TRBJ1-5, with TRBD1 matching 7 bases. Germline values: CDR1 LNHDA, CDR2 SQIVND (reference sequence). CDR3 length: 15 amino acids. V lost 7 bases to trimming and J lost 0 bases; unmatched junction nucleotides: 6. The CDR3 spells CASTLTGNSNQPQHF. The CDR3 DNA sequence: TGTGCCAGTACCTTGACAGGGAATAGCAATCAGCCCCAGCATTTT.